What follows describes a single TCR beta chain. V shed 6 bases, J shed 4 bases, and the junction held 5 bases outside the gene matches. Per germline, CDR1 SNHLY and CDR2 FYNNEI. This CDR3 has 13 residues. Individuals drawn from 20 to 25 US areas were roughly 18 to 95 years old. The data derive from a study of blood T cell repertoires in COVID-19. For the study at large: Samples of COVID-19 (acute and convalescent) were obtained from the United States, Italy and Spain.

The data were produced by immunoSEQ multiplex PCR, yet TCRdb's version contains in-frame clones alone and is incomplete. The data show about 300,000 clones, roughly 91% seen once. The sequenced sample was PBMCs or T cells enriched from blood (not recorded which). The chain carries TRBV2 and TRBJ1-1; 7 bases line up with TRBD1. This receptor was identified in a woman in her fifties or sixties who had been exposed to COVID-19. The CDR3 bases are TGTGCCAGCAGAATACGGACAGGCACTGAAGCTTTCTTT. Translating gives CASRIRTGTEAFF.